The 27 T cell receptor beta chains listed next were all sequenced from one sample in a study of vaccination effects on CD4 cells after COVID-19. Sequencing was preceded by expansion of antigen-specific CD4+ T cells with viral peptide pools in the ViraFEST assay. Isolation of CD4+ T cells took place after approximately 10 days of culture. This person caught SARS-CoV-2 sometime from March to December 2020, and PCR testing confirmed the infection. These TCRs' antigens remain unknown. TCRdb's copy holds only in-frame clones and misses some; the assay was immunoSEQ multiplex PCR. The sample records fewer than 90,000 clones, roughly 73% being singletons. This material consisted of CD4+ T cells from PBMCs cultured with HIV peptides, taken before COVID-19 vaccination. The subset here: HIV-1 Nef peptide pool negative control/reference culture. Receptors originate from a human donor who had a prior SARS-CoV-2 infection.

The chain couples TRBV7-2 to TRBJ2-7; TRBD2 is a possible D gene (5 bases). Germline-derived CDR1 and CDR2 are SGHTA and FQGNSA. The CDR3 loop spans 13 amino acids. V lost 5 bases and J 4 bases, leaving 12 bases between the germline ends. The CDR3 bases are TGTGCCAGCAGCACGGCTAGCCCTTACGAGCAGTACTTC. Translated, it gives CASSTASPYEQYF. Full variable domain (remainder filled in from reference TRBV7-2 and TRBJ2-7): GAGVSQSPSNKVTEKGKDVELRCDPISGHTALYWYRQSLGQGLEFLIYFQGNSAPDKSGLPSDRFSAERTGGSVSTLTIQRTQQEDSAVYLCASSTASPYEQYFGPGTRLTVT.

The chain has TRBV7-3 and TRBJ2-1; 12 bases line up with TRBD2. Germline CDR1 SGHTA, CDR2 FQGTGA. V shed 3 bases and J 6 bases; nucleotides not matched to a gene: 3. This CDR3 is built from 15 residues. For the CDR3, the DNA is TGTGCCAGCAGCTTGACTAGCGGGAGCGGCAATGAGCAGTTCTTC. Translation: CASSLTSGSGNEQFF.

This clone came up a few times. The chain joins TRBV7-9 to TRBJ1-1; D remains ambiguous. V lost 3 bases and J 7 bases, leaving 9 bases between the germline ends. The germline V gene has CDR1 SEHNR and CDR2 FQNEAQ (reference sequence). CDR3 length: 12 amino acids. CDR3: CASSLERLEAFF. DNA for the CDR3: TGTGCCAGCAGCTTGGAAAGGCTTGAAGCTTTCTTT.

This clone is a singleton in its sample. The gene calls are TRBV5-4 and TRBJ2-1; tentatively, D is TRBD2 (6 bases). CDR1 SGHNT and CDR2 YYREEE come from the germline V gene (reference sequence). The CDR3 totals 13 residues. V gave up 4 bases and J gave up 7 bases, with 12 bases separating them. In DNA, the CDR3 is TGTGCCAGCAGCCTCAGACTAGAGAATGAGCAGTTCTTC. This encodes CASSLRLENEQFF.

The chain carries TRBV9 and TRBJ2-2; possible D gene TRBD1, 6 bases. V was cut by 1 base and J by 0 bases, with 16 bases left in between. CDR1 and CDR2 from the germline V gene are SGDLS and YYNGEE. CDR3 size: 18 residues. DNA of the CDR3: TGTGCCAGCAGCGTAAACCCTACGACAGGAGCGAACACCGGGGAGCTGTTTTTT. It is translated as CASSVNPTTGANTGELFF.

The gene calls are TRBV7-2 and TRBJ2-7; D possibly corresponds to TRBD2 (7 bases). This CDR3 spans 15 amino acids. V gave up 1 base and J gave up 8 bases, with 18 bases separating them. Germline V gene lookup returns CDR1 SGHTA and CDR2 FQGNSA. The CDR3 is CASSLGGGGRFQQYF. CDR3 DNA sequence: TGTGCCAGCAGCTTAGGGGGAGGGGGACGGTTCCAGCAGTACTTC.

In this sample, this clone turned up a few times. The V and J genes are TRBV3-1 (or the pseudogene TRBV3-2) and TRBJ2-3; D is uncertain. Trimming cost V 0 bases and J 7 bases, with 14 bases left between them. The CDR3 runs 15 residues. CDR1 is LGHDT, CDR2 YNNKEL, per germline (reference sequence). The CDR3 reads CASSQDGLRSNTQYF. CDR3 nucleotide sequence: TGTGCCAGCAGCCAAGATGGGTTACGGTCAAATACGCAGTATTTT.

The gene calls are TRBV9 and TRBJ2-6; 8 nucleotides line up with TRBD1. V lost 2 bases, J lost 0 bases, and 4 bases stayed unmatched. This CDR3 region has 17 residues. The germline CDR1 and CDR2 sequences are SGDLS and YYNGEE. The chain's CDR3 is CASSVSGQGSGANVLTF. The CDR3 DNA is TGTGCCAGCAGCGTGTCCGGACAGGGCTCTGGGGCCAACGTCCTGACTTTC. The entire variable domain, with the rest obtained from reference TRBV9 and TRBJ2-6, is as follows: DSGVTQTPKHLITATGQRVTLRCSPRSGDLSVYWYQQSLDQGLQFLIQYYNGEERAKGNILERFSAQQFPDLHSELNLSSLELGDSALYFCASSVSGQGSGANVLTFGAGSRLTVL.

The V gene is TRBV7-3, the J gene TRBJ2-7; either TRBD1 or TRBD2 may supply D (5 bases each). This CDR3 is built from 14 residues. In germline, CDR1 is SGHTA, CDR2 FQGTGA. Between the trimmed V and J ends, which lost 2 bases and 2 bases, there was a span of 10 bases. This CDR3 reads CASSLYTGPYEQYF. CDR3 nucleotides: TGTGCCAGCAGCTTATACACGGGACCCTACGAGCAGTACTTC.

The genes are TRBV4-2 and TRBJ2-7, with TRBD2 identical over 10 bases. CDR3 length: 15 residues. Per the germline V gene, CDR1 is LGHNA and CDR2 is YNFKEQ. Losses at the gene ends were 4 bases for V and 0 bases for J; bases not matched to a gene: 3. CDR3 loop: CASSRGLAASYEQYF. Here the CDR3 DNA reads TGTGCCAGCAGCCGTGGACTAGCGGCCTCCTACGAGCAGTACTTC.

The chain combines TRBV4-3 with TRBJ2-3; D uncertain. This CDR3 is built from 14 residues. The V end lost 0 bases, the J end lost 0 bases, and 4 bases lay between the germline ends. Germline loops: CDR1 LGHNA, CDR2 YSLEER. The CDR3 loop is CASSQDVSTDTQYF. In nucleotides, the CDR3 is TGCGCCAGCAGCCAAGACGTAAGCACAGATACGCAGTATTTT.

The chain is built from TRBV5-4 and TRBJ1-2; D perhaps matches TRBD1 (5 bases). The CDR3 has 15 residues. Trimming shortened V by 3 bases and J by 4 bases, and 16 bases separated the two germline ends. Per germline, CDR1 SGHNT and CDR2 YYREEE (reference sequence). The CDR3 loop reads CASSSPRDSSYGYTF. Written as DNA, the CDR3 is TGTGCCAGCAGCTCTCCCCGGGACTCAAGCTATGGCTACACCTTC.

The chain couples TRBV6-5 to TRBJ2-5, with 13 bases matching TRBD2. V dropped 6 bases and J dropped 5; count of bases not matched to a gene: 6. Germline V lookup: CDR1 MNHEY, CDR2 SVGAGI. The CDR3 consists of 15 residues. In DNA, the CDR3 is TGTGCCAGCAGCGGACTAGCGGGGGCAGAGGAGACCCAGTACTTC. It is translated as CASSGLAGAEETQYF.

This CDR3 is CASKTGDSYEQYF. The CDR3 coding sequence is TGTGCCAGCAAGACAGGGGATTCCTACGAGCAGTACTTC. The V call is TRBV6-5, the J call TRBJ2-7; TRBD1 matches 8 bases. The V and J ends lost 7 bases and 1 base, in that order; junction bases with no gene match: 3. The germline V gene has CDR1 MNHEY and CDR2 SVGAGI. This CDR3 is built from 13 residues.

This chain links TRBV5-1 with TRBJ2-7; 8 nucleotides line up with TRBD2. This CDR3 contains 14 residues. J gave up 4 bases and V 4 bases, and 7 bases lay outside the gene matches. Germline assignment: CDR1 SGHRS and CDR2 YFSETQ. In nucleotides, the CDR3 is TGCGCCAGCAGCGCGGAGCGGGGGTGGTACGAGCAGTACTTC. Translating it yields CASSAERGWYEQYF.

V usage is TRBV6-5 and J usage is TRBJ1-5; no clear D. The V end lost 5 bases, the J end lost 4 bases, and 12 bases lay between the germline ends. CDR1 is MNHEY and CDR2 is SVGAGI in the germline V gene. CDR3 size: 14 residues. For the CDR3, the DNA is TGTGCCAGCAGTCCTCGTATTCAAAATCAGCCCCAGCATTTT. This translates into CASSPRIQNQPQHF.

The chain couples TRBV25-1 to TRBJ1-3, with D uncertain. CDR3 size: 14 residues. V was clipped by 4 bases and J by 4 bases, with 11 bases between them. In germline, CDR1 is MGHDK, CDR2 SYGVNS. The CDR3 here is CASSAPSSGNTIYF. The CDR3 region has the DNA TGTGCCAGCAGTGCTCCCTCGAGCGGAAACACCATATATTTT.

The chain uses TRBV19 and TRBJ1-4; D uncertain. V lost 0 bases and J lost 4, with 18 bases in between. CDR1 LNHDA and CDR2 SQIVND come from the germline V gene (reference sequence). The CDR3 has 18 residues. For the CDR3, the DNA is TGTGCCAGTAGTATAGATAGTGGAGGGCCAGGCGATAATGAAAAACTGTTTTTT. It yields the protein CASSIDSGGPGDNEKLFF.

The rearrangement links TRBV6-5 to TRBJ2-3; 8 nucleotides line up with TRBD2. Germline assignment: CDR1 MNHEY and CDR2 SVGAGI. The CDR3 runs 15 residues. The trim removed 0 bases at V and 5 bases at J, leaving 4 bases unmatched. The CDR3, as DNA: TGTGCCAGCAGTTACTCGAACCTAGCGGGAGATACGCAGTATTTT. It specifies CASSYSNLAGDTQYF.

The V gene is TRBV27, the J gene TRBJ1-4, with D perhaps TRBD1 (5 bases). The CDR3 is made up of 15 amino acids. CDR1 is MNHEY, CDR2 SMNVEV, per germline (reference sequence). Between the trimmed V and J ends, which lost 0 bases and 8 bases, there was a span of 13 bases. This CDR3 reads CASSLSRWKGEKLFF. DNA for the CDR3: TGTGCCAGCAGTTTATCGAGGTGGAAGGGGGAAAAACTGTTTTTT.

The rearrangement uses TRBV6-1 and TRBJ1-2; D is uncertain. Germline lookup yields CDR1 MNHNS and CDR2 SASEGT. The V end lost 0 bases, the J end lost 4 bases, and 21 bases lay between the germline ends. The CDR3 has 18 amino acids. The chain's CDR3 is CASSEAPLPGVSSYGYTF. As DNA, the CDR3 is TGTGCCAGCAGTGAAGCGCCGTTACCCGGGGTTTCGTCCTATGGCTACACCTTC.

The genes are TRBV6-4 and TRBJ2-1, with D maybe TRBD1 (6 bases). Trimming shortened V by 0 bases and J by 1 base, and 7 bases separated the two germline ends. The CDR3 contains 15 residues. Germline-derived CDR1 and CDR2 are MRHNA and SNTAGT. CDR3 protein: CASSDSGTSYNEQFF. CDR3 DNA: TGTGCCAGCAGTGACTCGGGGACATCCTACAATGAGCAGTTCTTC.

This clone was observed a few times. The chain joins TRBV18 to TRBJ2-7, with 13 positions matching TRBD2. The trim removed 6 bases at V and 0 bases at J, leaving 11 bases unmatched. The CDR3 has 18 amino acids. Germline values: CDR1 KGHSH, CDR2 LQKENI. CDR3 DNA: TGTGCCAGCTCCAAAAACAGACTAGCGGGGGGCGGCTCCTACGAGCAGTACTTC. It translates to CASSKNRLAGGGSYEQYF.

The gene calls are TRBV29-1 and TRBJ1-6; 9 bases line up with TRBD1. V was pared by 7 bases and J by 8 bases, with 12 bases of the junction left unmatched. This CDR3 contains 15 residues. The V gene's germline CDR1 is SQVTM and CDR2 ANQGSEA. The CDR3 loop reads CSGERDRELDSPLHF. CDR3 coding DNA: TGCAGCGGGGAGCGGGACAGGGAGTTGGATTCACCCCTCCACTTT.

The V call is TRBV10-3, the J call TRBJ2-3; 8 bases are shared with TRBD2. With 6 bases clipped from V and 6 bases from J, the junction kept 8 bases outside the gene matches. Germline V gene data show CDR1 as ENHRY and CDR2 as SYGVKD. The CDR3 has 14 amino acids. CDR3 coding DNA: TGTGCCATCAGCTTAGCGGGACCCACGGATACGCAGTATTTT. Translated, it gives CAISLAGPTDTQYF.

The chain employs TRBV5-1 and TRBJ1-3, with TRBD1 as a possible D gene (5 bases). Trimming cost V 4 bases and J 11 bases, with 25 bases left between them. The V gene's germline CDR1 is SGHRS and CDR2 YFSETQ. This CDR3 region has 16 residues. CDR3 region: CASSLGAAGAAGSIYF. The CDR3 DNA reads TGCGCCAGCAGCCTAGGAGCCGCCGGGGCTGCGGGGTCCATATATTTT.

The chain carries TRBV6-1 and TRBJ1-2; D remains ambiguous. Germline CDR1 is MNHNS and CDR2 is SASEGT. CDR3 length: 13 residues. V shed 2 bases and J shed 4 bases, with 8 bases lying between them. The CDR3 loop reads CASSEYGPYGYTF. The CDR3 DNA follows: TGTGCCAGCAGTGAATATGGACCCTATGGCTACACCTTC.